Below, 31 T cell receptor beta chains from the same sample are listed, as sequenced in a study of monozygotic twins with inflammatory bowel disease. TCRdb re-called the 5' RACE reads; one entry per CDR3 protein, DNA not given. Its clone listing holds more than 350,000 distinct CDR3 sequences. The sample consisted of blood. Receptors were obtained from a human donor with ulcerative colitis or Crohn's disease, or a healthy co-twin of an affected twin (not recorded which).

The rearrangement joins TRBV20-1 to TRBJ2-7. Germline assignment: CDR1 DFQATT and CDR2 SNEGSKA (reference sequence). The CDR3 is 11 amino acids. The CDR3 spells CSARQSYEQYF.

This chain connects TRBV5-4 to TRBJ2-6; as DNA is missing, the TRBD2 call by TCRdb cannot be tested. The CDR3 covers 17 residues. In germline, CDR1 is SGHNT, CDR2 YYREEE (reference sequence). CDR3 region: CASSHLLIRSGANVLTF.

This chain connects TRBV28 to TRBJ1-2; there is no DNA to check the TCRdb D call of TRBD1. This CDR3 region has 19 residues. Per germline, CDR1 MDHEN and CDR2 SYDVKM. CDR3 in amino acids: CASSLYGGGGPRANYGYTF.

The V call is TRBV28, the J call TRBJ1-5. The germline CDR1 and CDR2 sequences are MDHEN and SYDVKM. The CDR3 consists of 16 residues. CDR3 residues: CASSLFQASRNQPQHF.

The chain links TRBV7-2 to TRBJ2-7; TCRdb picks TRBD1, but there is no DNA to check that call. Per the germline V gene, CDR1 is SGHTA and CDR2 is FQGNSA. This CDR3 has 12 residues. CDR3: CASSPFSREQYF. Together with reference TRBV7-2 and TRBJ2-7, the CDR3 gives the full variable domain: GAGVSQSPSNKVTEKGKDVELRCDPISGHTALYWYRQSLGQGLEFLIYFQGNSAPDKSGLPSDRFSAERTGGSVSTLTIQRTQQEDSAVYLCASSPFSREQYFGPGTRLTVT.

V usage is TRBV10-3 and J usage is TRBJ2-1; TCRdb selects TRBD2, and the lack of DNA leaves this call unchecked. The CDR3 contains 15 residues. CDR1 is ENHRY and CDR2 is SYGVKD in the germline V gene. This CDR3 reads CAISAGTSGYNEQFF.

The CDR3 loop reads CASSQNQAGLGNTIYF. The chain links TRBV3-1 to TRBJ1-3. Germline values: CDR1 LGHDT, CDR2 YNNKEL (reference sequence). This CDR3 is built from 16 residues.

The gene calls are TRBV4-1 and TRBJ1-5; TCRdb's D call, TRBD1, is unchecked because there is no DNA. Germline V gene data show CDR1 as MGHRA and CDR2 as YSYEKL. The CDR3 loop spans 17 amino acids. The CDR3 sequence is CASSQDLGGGLNQPQHF.

The rearrangement links TRBV7-2 to TRBJ2-7; the D gene TCRdb calls, TRBD1, cannot be checked with no DNA. Germline V gene sequence: CDR1 SGHTA, CDR2 FQGNSA. CDR3 size: 16 residues. This CDR3 reads CASSFHRDTSTLEQYF.

The chain couples TRBV30 to TRBJ2-2. CDR1 GTSNPN and CDR2 SVGIG come from the germline V gene (reference sequence). The CDR3 runs 13 residues. The CDR3 protein is CAWRQMNTGELFF.

The genes are TRBV29-1 and TRBJ1-2; TCRdb gives TRBD1 as the D gene, but with no DNA this cannot be confirmed. The germline gives CDR1 SQVTM, CDR2 ANQGSEA. This CDR3 is 13 amino acids long. CDR3 sequence: CSVARGPGNGYTF.

This chain joins TRBV6-5 and TRBJ2-7; TCRdb indicates TRBD1, and absent DNA this call remains unverified. Germline CDR1 reads MNHEY; CDR2 reads SVGAGI. There are 16 residues in the CDR3. The CDR3 sequence: CASSYLPGQGFYEQYF.

This rearrangement joins TRBV5-4 to TRBJ2-3; TCRdb proposes TRBD1, but this gene call is untestable without DNA. Germline V lookup: CDR1 SGHNT, CDR2 YYREEE (reference sequence). The CDR3 consists of 15 residues. The CDR3 loop reads CASSLAGVRTDTQYF.

CDR3 sequence reads: CASSLGQGGQPQHF. V and J are TRBV3-1 and TRBJ1-5; there is no DNA to check the TCRdb D call of TRBD1. Germline CDR1 reads LGHDT; CDR2 reads YNNKEL (reference sequence). The CDR3 runs to 14 residues. Full variable domain (rest looked up from reference TRBV3-1 and TRBJ1-5): DTAVSQTPKYLVTQMGNDKSIKCEQNLGHDTMYWYKQDSKKFLKIMFSYNNKELIINETVPNRFSPKSPDKAHLNLHINSLELGDSAVYFCASSLGQGGQPQHFGDGTRLSIL.

This chain connects TRBV29-1 to TRBJ2-1; no DNA is available, so the TRBD2 call from TCRdb remains unchecked. The CDR3 contains 15 residues. The germline gives CDR1 SQVTM, CDR2 ANQGSEA. CDR3 amino acids: CSVEEDIFSGGEQFF.

The chain recombines TRBV3-1 with TRBJ2-7; the TCRdb D gene call, TRBD2, has no DNA to confirm it. There are 14 residues in the CDR3. The V gene's germline CDR1 is LGHDT and CDR2 YNNKEL (reference sequence). The chain's CDR3 is CASSTSGGGYEQYF.

The V and J genes are TRBV5-1 and TRBJ1-1; TCRdb's assignment of TRBD1 cannot be checked, as there is no DNA. The CDR3 has 15 amino acids. The germline CDR1 and CDR2 sequences are SGHRS and YFSETQ. CDR3 sequence: CASSPGPGTGTEAFF.

The V call is TRBV21-1, the J call TRBJ2-5; the D call of TRBD1 rests on TCRdb alone, since no DNA is present to check it. TRBV21-1 has pseudogene status. CDR3 length: 16 residues. CDR3 region: CASSKALQGGVETQYF.

The chain carries TRBV5-1 and TRBJ1-1; checking the TCRdb D call of TRBD1 is not possible without DNA. The CDR3 extends over 16 amino acids. From germline, CDR1 is SGHRS and CDR2 YFSETQ. The CDR3 region is CAISPVPGQGNTEAFF.

This chain connects TRBV3-1 to TRBJ2-7. This CDR3 spans 12 amino acids. CDR1 and CDR2 (germline): LGHDT, YNNKEL (reference sequence). CDR3 sequence reads: CASSQEAGQQYF.

The chain couples TRBV30 to TRBJ2-7; TCRdb indicates TRBD2, and absent DNA this call remains unverified. Germline loops: CDR1 GTSNPN, CDR2 SVGIG (reference sequence). This CDR3 is 12 amino acids long. CDR3 region: CAWNSWEGEQYF.

J is TRBJ2-1 and V is TRBV6-2 or TRBV6-3; with no DNA, the TCRdb D assignment of TRBD2 cannot be verified. The CDR3 runs 17 residues. Germline values: CDR1 MNHEY, CDR2 SVGEGT. CDR3 protein: CASSYSPGGRRYNEQFF.

J is TRBJ1-1 and V is TRBV6-1; TCRdb selects TRBD1, and the lack of DNA leaves this call unchecked. CDR1 and CDR2 from the germline V gene are MNHNS and SASEGT. This CDR3 is built from 16 residues. CDR3 amino acids: CASSQNRDIPNTEAFF.

The chain uses TRBV28 and TRBJ1-1; the D gene TCRdb calls, TRBD1, cannot be checked with no DNA. CDR1 MDHEN and CDR2 SYDVKM come from the germline V gene. The CDR3 contains 17 residues. The CDR3 is CASYSRGIAAMNTEAFF.

The chain carries TRBV29-1 and TRBJ2-1; checking the TCRdb D call of TRBD1 is not possible without DNA. The germline V gene encodes CDR1 SQVTM and CDR2 ANQGSEA. The CDR3 is 14 amino acids. The CDR3 reads CSVSFGNWANEQFF.

V and J are TRBV20-1 and TRBJ1-1; with no DNA, the TCRdb D assignment of TRBD1 cannot be verified. Per germline, CDR1 DFQATT and CDR2 SNEGSKA (reference sequence). The CDR3 contains 15 residues. The CDR3 here is CSARDLSRGHPEAFF.

V usage is TRBV11-2 and J usage is TRBJ2-5; TCRdb's assignment of TRBD2 cannot be checked, as there is no DNA. The germline V gene has CDR1 SGHAT and CDR2 FQNNGV. The CDR3 extends over 15 amino acids. This CDR3 is CASSPGTVYQETQYF.

The chain combines TRBV7-2 with TRBJ2-5; TCRdb's D call of TRBD2 is untestable without DNA. Germline V lookup: CDR1 SGHTA, CDR2 FQGNSA. There are 15 residues in the CDR3. This chain's CDR3 is CASSLTSGSSETQYF.

The gene calls are TRBV11-3 and TRBJ2-5; TCRdb designates TRBD1, a call that cannot be tested without DNA. The CDR3 is made up of 14 amino acids. Germline-derived CDR1 and CDR2 are SGHNT and YENEEA. The CDR3 here is CASSLDGGESTQYF.

The CDR3 loop reads CASSPAADEQFF. The chain couples TRBV6-5 to TRBJ2-1; the TRBD2 assignment by TCRdb is unverifiable without DNA. The length of the CDR3 is 12 residues. CDR1 MNHEY and CDR2 SVGAGI come from the germline V gene.

The CDR3 here is CATDDLVGLRASYTF. The rearrangement uses TRBV10-3 and TRBJ1-2. This CDR3 is 15 amino acids long. CDR1 ENHRY and CDR2 SYGVKD come from the germline V gene.